The sequence of this T cell receptor beta chain was determined in a study of persistence of HIV-infected CD4 T cells (dated by TCRdb to about 2020). For context, the study as a whole: The study isolated CMV- and HIV-1 Gag-responding CD4+ T cells from ART-treated individuals to examine antigen-driven clonal expansion of HIV-1-infected cells. Participants had been on suppressive ART for a median of about eight years. Apart from a couple of participants who underwent leukapheresis at a single time point, peripheral blood samples of up to 180 mL were collected from participants at multiple time points. The clonality of all cells in each sorted population was measured by TCRbeta sequencing, and the clonality of infected cells was measured by proviral sequencing. The TCR cluster analysis across participants included eight or nine participants for CMV and roughly 7 participants for Gag. Overall results and qualifications from the work: TCRbeta richness in CMV- and Gag-responding cells was significantly lower than in anti-CD3/anti-CD28-responding cells; CMV-responding cells had higher oligoclonality than CD3/CD28-stimulated and Gag-responding cells. Within the same sorted populations, TCR oligoclonality correlated with proviral oligoclonality. Antigen-responding cells were enriched for expanded CDR3beta sequences that were degenerate, which suggests that CD4+ responses to CMV and Gag underwent convergent selection. Only a small number of individuals took part in the study, and only a limited range of antigens was tested. Restriction of bulk TCR analyses to the rare CMV-responding cells that actually carried HIV-1 proviruses was not possible.

Comments on this clone: Its binding antigen is unknown. Per-base quality was not reported, and no clone a single base away is much larger than it.

The label giving this sample's treatment or condition can be read as: suppressive antiretroviral therapy. A pool of overlapping 15-mer peptides from HIV-1 Gag, at around 1 ug per peptide per mL, was used to stimulate the cells. Nonresponding CD40L-negative CD69-negative CD45RO-high memory CD4+ T cells were sorted as memory populations depleted of antigen-responding cells. Participants were HIV-1-infected adults who started suppressive ART during chronic infection. For at least 4 years, the participants' plasma HIV-1 RNA had been undetectable, below 50 copies/mL. To be included, participants needed a CD4+ T cell count above 400 cells/uL and a positive CMV serology. Before stimulation, PBMCs were isolated using density centrifugation and depleted of CD8+ T cells. Stimulation of CD8-depleted PBMCs was carried out for about 20 hours with anti-CD28/CD49d costimulation, CD40-blocking antibody and enfuvirtide, to prevent new infections. Sorting was done on either a Beckman Coulter MoFlo Legacy or an XDP sorter, and propidium iodide was used to exclude dead cells. For samples with more than one million cells, genomic DNA was extracted with the QIAamp DNA Mini Kit, and for all other samples the Quick-DNA Microprep Kit was used.

The immunoSEQ hsTCRB assay version 4 in survey mode was used to sequence TCRbeta repertoires from genomic DNA. Genomic DNA was diluted to 9 to 10 ng/uL, and up to roughly 1 ug per sample was used for TCRbeta sequencing. The study's processing was this. TCRbeta data analysis was done in ImmunoSeq Analyzer 3.0, and diversity was calculated on productive nucleotide rearrangements. The improved Chao index was used to estimate lower-bound TCR diversity, and the Gini coefficient was used to estimate clonality using the Immunarch R package. When different nucleotide rearrangements encoded the same CDR3beta amino acid sequence, each rearrangement was treated as a distinct clonotype. TCRbeta sequences significantly enriched in antigen-responding cells relative to anti-CD3/anti-CD28-activated cells were identified by differential abundance analysis. GLIPH2 clustered TCRs by predicted peptide-MHC specificity, both within individual participants and across merged participant data sets. The clones in this table, taken by TCRdb from immuneACCESS, are in-frame only. Not every clone is retained; where verified, under half of the shortfall comes from an unresolved V gene, and the cause of the rest is unknown. The V and J calls and clone size were taken over from that table, and D and trimming were inferred from the DNA. Recorded for this sample are roughly 35,000 clones; around four fifths of them occurred a single time. The leading ten clones occupy around 0.97% of the sample.

The CDR3 spans 18 residues, from the cysteine through the phenylalanine. Only CDR3 DNA is held: 54 bases, read in frame from base 1. V is reduced by 4 bases and J by 1 base, leaving a spacing of 23 bases between them. For CDR1 and CDR2, the germline V gene lists SGHRS and YFSETQ. Here the chain combines TRBV5-1 and TRBJ1-2, with TRBD1 tentatively as D gene (6 bases match). The source is an adult with HIV. The donor label of this sample is uncertain. The source was cultured CD4+ T cells from PBMCs, collected from a patient who received antiretroviral therapy. The sample's cell subset or site label, decoded: CD40L-CD69- CD45RO-high memory CD4 T cells not responding to Gag peptides. DNA sequence: TGCGCCAGCAGCGTAGGGGGGCTATTGAACCTTCGTAACTATGGCTACACCTTC. Its coded protein is CASSVGGLLNLRNYGYTF.